This is a list of T cell receptor beta chains from one sample in a study of blood T cell repertoires in COVID-19. Data came from immunoSEQ multiplex PCR; TCRdb stores just in-frame clones and leaves some out. The sample yields about 460,000 clones, less than 90% seen once. Source material: PBMCs or T cells enriched from blood (not recorded which). These receptors were obtained from a woman aged 60-75 years who had recovered from COVID-19. CDR3s leave out the opening cysteine and the closing phenylalanine or tryptophan.

cdr3_length v_call cdr3_aa
14 TRBV19 ASSRTGGRTYNEQF
15 TRBV2 ASSARDRGVGNQPQH
11 TRBV6-5 ATRGGSTDTQY
12 TRBV10-1 ASSVGSSYNEQF
15 TRBV5-1 ASSWGPQGAVGNTIY
13 TRBV7-8 ASSSRGRKWDGYT
14 TRBV18 ASSIGTGAGANVLT
6 TRBV12-2 ASRLQY
11 TRBV30 AWSKDSSYEQY
13 TRBV21-1 ASSKGEGLVGTIY
14 TRBV27 ASSLSDRGEGNEQF
14 TRBV6-5 ASSYSMTGVDTEAF
13 TRBV5-1 ASSRTGQSSYEQY
10 TRBV29-1 SVESRVGGYT
13 TRBV7-9 ASSLGTGVTDTQY
18 TRBV4-1 ASSQVIKRLAGERTDTQY
15 TRBV19 ASSPRLRGAGNQPQH
15 TRBV30 AWSSPGGRGPYNEQF
12 TRBV28 ASSSPDRPYGYT
15 TRBV5-3 ARSLVRTLRANYGYT
13 TRBV28 ASTRGDISGNTIY
14 TRBV18 ASSPQLASAYNEQF
12 TRBV27 ASSFGGLQNEQY